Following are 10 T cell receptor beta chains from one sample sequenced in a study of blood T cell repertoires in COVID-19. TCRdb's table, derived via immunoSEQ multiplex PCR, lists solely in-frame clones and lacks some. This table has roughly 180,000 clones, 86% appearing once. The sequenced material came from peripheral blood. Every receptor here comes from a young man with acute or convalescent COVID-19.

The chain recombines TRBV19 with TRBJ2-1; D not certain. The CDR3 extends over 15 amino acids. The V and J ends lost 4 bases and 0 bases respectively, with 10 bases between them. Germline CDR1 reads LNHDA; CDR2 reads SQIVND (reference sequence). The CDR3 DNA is TGTGCCAGTAGTACTGATCGGAGCTCCTACAATGAGCAGTTCTTC. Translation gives CASSTDRSSYNEQFF.

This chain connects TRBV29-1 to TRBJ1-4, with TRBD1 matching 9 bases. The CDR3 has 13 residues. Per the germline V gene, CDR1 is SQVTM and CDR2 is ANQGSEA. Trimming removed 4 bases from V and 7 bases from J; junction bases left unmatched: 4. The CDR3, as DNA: TGCAGCGTTGCACAGGGGGCAGGTGAAAAACTGTTTTTT. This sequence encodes CSVAQGAGEKLFF.

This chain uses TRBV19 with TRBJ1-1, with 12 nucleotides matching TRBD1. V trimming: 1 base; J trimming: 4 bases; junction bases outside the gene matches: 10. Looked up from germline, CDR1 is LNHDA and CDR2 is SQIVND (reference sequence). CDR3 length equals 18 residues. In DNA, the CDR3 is TGTGCCAGTAGTATAGGTCCGGGACAGGGGGCATCGGGCACTGAAGCTTTCTTT. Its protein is CASSIGPGQGASGTEAFF.

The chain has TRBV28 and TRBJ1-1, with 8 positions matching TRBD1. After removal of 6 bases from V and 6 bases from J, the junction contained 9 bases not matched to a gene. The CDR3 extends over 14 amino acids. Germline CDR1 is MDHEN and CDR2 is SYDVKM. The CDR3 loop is CASRTSGGVAEAFF. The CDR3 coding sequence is TGTGCCAGCAGGACCTCAGGGGGCGTCGCTGAAGCTTTCTTT.

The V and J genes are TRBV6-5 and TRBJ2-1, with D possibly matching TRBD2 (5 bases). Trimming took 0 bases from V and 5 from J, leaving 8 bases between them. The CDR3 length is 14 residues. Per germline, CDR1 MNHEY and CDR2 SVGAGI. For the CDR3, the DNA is TGTGCCAGCAGTTACTCCGGGAAAAACAATGAGCAGTTCTTC. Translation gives CASSYSGKNNEQFF.

CDR3: CASSDRGQGAEKLFF. The CDR3, as DNA: TGTGCCAGCAGTGACCGTGGACAGGGGGCCGAAAAACTGTTTTTT. This chain uses TRBV6-1 with TRBJ1-4, with TRBD1 matching over 11 bases. Germline V gene data show CDR1 as MNHNS and CDR2 as SASEGT. Unmatched junction bases numbered 5, after V lost 3 bases and J lost 8 bases. The CDR3 loop spans 15 amino acids.

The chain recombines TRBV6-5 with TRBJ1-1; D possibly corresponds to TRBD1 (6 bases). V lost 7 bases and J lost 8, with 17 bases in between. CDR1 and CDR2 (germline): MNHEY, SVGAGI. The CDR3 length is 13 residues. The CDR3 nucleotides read TGTGCCAGCACCAGGGACATGGGCTGGGAAGCTTTCTTT. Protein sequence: CASTRDMGWEAFF.

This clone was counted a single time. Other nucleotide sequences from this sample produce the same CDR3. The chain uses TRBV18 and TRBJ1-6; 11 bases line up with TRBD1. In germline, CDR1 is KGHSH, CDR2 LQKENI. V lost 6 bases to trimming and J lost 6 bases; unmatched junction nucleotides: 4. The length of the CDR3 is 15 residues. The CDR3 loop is CASSPGQGANSPLHF. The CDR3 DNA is TGTGCCAGCTCGCCCGGACAGGGGGCTAATTCACCCCTCCACTTT.

CDR3 bases: TGTGCCAGCAGCCAAGTCCGGAGCAAAGAGACCCAGTACTTC. Protein product: CASSQVRSKETQYF. This rearrangement joins TRBV3-1 (or the pseudogene TRBV3-2) to TRBJ2-5; D remains ambiguous. Looked up from germline, CDR1 is LGHDT and CDR2 is YNNKEL (reference sequence). V was cut by 1 base and J by 3 bases, with 9 bases left in between. This CDR3 contains 14 residues.

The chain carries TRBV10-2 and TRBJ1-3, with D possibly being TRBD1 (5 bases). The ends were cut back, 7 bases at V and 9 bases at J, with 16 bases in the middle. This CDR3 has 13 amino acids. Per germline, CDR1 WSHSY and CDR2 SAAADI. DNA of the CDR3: TGCGCCAGCATGAGTCCCGGGACTTCCACCATATATTTT. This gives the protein CASMSPGTSTIYF.